The next 6 T cell receptor beta chains were all read from a single sample in a study of blood T cell repertoires in COVID-19. Generated by immunoSEQ multiplex PCR, the TCRdb table keeps only in-frame clones and is missing some. The table has approximately 200,000 clones, approximately 84% seen once. Sequenced: peripheral blood. All receptors derive from a human donor with acute or convalescent COVID-19. The donor label of this sample is uncertain.

The chain combines TRBV5-6 with TRBJ2-5; D gene unclear. The germline V and J ends were trimmed by 1 base and 2 bases, with 12 bases remaining between them. The CDR3 contains 15 residues. Germline-derived CDR1 and CDR2 are SGHDT and YYEEEE. CDR3 sequence (DNA): TGTGCCAGCAGCTTGCTCGCAGGCCGACAAGAGACCCAGTACTTC. Translating it yields CASSLLAGRQETQYF.

The rearrangement links TRBV9 to TRBJ1-1; 8 nucleotides line up with TRBD1. CDR1 and CDR2 from the germline V gene are SGDLS and YYNGEE. The CDR3 covers 15 residues. V was clipped by 0 bases and J by 4 bases; unmatched bases: 5. CDR3 sequence (DNA): TGTGCCAGCAGCGTAGATACAGGGGGATTCACTGAAGCTTTCTTT. This translates into CASSVDTGGFTEAFF.

The chain couples TRBV3-1 (or the pseudogene TRBV3-2) to TRBJ2-1; TRBD2 matches at 13 bases. CDR3 size: 15 residues. Trimming at V came to 5 bases and at J to 9 bases, leaving 7 bases not matched to a gene. Germline V CDR1 and CDR2: LGHDT, YNNKEL (reference sequence). CDR3 sequence reads: CASSSLAGGPGEQFF. The CDR3, as DNA: TGTGCCAGCAGCTCACTAGCGGGAGGGCCCGGTGAGCAGTTCTTC.

The chain links TRBV14 to TRBJ2-1; possible D gene TRBD2, 6 bases. From germline, CDR1 is SGHDN and CDR2 FVKESK. This CDR3 is 16 amino acids long. Trimming removed 0 bases from V and 3 bases from J, with 12 bases in between. The CDR3 here is CASSQESGTVYNEQFF. CDR3 nucleotides: TGTGCCAGCAGCCAAGAGAGTGGGACTGTCTACAATGAGCAGTTCTTC.

The V gene is TRBV4-1, the J gene TRBJ2-2; D may be TRBD2 (5 bases). CDR3 size: 16 residues. Trimming cost V 1 base and J 7 bases, with 16 bases left between them. Germline CDR1 is MGHRA and CDR2 is YSYEKL. The CDR3 region is CASSQGRTRYDGELFF. DNA for the CDR3: TGCGCCAGCAGCCAAGGCCGGACTCGATACGACGGGGAGCTGTTTTTT.

The chain couples TRBV6-2 or TRBV6-3 to TRBJ1-5; 8 positions match TRBD1. The V gene's germline CDR1 is MNHEY and CDR2 SVGEGT. This CDR3 comprises 16 residues. J was trimmed by 2 bases and V by 4 bases; bases with no gene match: 7. This CDR3 is CASSSSGGGGNQPQHF. The DNA for the CDR3 is TGTGCCAGCAGTTCCTCAGGGGGCGGTGGCAATCAGCCCCAGCATTTT.